The 23 T cell receptor beta chains listed next were all sequenced from one sample in a study of cytomegalovirus exposure and HLA in healthy donors. PCR was performed using 60 Vbeta and 13 Jbeta primers. Repertoires were generated with immunoSEQ multiplex PCR, while TCRdb's copy carries only in-frame clones and drops some. Of some 110,000 clones listed, around 77% are singletons. Sequencing was carried out using PBMCs. The receptors shown here come from a man in his forties or fifties in good health and CMV-seropositive.

This rearrangement joins TRBV5-1 to TRBJ2-7, with D perhaps matching TRBD2 (7 bases). CDR1 is SGHRS, CDR2 YFSETQ, per germline. Trimming removed 3 bases from V and 2 bases from J, with 18 bases in between. The CDR3 length is 16 residues. CDR3 in amino acids: CASSYERGGGTYEQYF. The CDR3 DNA follows: TGCGCCAGCAGCTACGAACGAGGGGGGGGCACCTACGAGCAGTACTTC.

The V call is TRBV15, the J call TRBJ2-3; 9 bases agree with TRBD1. Per the germline V gene, CDR1 is LNHNV and CDR2 is YYDKDF (reference sequence). The CDR3 spans 15 residues. Trimming cost V 2 bases and J 5 bases; bases outside gene matches: 5. CDR3 sequence: CATSRRGTGRDTQYF. In DNA form, the CDR3 reads TGTGCCACCAGCAGAAGAGGGACAGGGCGAGATACGCAGTATTTT.

For the CDR3, the DNA is TGTGCCAGCCGGGGGGGGTATTGGGGCTACACCTTC. Translated, it gives CASRGGYWGYTF. V and J are TRBV6-5 and TRBJ1-2, with D perhaps TRBD1 (5 bases). The CDR3 has 12 residues. The germline CDR1 and CDR2 sequences are MNHEY and SVGAGI. Trimming took 8 bases from V and 8 from J, leaving 15 bases between them.

V usage is TRBV6-5 and J usage is TRBJ1-1; perhaps TRBD1 as D (6 bases). The CDR3 is 16 residues long. Germline CDR1 and CDR2: MNHEY and SVGAGI. V lost 0 bases and J lost 1, with 12 bases in between. CDR3 coding DNA: TGTGCCAGCAGTTACTCGATTTGGACAGCGAACACTGAAGCTTTCTTT. As protein: CASSYSIWTANTEAFF.

J is TRBJ2-2 and V is TRBV19; the D gene is possibly TRBD2 (5 bases). Germline values: CDR1 LNHDA, CDR2 SQIVND (reference sequence). This CDR3 is built from 15 residues. V was shortened by 6 bases and J by 3 bases, with 14 bases between the two germline ends. Written as DNA, the CDR3 is TGTGCCAGTAGGGGGTTCGGGGATCACACCGGGGAGCTGTTTTTT. Translating gives CASRGFGDHTGELFF.

This chain connects TRBV27 to TRBJ1-4; 12 nucleotides agree with TRBD1. V trimming: 8 bases; J trimming: 2 bases; junction bases outside the gene matches: 3. This CDR3 region has 15 residues. Germline assignment: CDR1 MNHEY and CDR2 SMNVEV (reference sequence). CDR3 sequence reads: CASRGQGATNEKLFF. The DNA for the CDR3 is TGTGCCAGCCGGGGACAGGGGGCGACTAATGAAAAACTGTTTTTT.

The chain uses TRBV5-1 and TRBJ2-1, with TRBD1 identical over 9 bases. From germline, CDR1 is SGHRS and CDR2 YFSETQ. The CDR3 is 15 amino acids. With 8 bases clipped from V and 2 bases from J, the junction kept 8 bases outside the gene matches. The CDR3 region has the DNA TGCGCCAGTAAATCGGGACAGGGAGCCTACAATGAGCAGTTCTTC. Its translation: CASKSGQGAYNEQFF.

The V call is TRBV5-1, the J call TRBJ2-7; 8 bases align to TRBD1. This CDR3 contains 15 residues. The trim removed 3 bases at V and 2 bases at J, leaving 7 bases unmatched. Germline lookup yields CDR1 SGHRS and CDR2 YFSETQ. The CDR3 sequence is CASSSSGTGPYEQYF. The CDR3 DNA reads as TGCGCCAGCAGCTCTTCCGGGACAGGCCCCTACGAGCAGTACTTC. Filled out from reference TRBV5-1 and TRBJ2-7, the complete variable domain reads KAGVTQTPRYLIKTRGQQVTLSCSPISGHRSVSWYQQTPGQGLQFLFEYFSETQRNKGNFPGRFSGRQFSNSRSEMNVSTLELGDSALYLCASSSSGTGPYEQYFGPGTRLTVT.

This clone was counted only a few times. The rearrangement uses TRBV28 and TRBJ2-7; TRBD1 agrees at 8 bases. V gave up 7 bases and J gave up 3 bases; unmatched junction bases: 11. CDR1 and CDR2 from the germline V gene are MDHEN and SYDVKM. The CDR3 loop spans 15 amino acids. The DNA for the CDR3 is TGTGCCAGCACGATAGCAGGGGGCGCGGGCTACGAGCAGTACTTC. Its protein product is CASTIAGGAGYEQYF. The variable domain in full, completed from reference TRBV28 and TRBJ2-7, reads DVKVTQSSRYLVKRTGEKVFLECVQDMDHENMFWYRQDPGLGLRLIYFSYDVKMKEKGDIPEGYSVSREKKERFSLILESASTNQTSMYLCASTIAGGAGYEQYFGPGTRLTVT.

This clone came up a few times. The V and J genes are TRBV18 and TRBJ1-1; D gene uncertain. The germline CDR1 and CDR2 sequences are KGHSH and LQKENI. Trimming pared 7 bases from V and 11 bases from J, leaving 17 bases between. The CDR3 totals 12 residues. The CDR3 DNA reads as TGTGCCAGCTTGGATCAAGGCCACGGGGCTTTCTTT. The encoded protein is CASLDQGHGAFF.

This clone occurred once. The chain employs TRBV12-2 and TRBJ1-5; whether TRBD1, the table's D call, matches the DNA was not checked. TRBV12-2 is a listed pseudogene. The CDR3 runs to 17 residues. The CDR3 DNA sequence: TGTGCAAGTCGCCCCCAGGGGTTCGGGTGCAGCAATCAGCCCCAGCATTTT. Translation: CASRPQGFGCSNQPQHF.

The chain carries TRBV5-1 and TRBJ1-2, with 9 bases lining up with TRBD1. The CDR3 spans 17 residues. The ends lost 3 bases at V and 7 bases at J; junction bases unmatched: 16. Germline lookup yields CDR1 SGHRS and CDR2 YFSETQ. CDR3 bases: TGCGCCAGCAGCTACAATGTTCCGGGACAGGGCTCGCTTGGCTACACCTTC. Its protein product is CASSYNVPGQGSLGYTF.

V is TRBV2 and J is TRBJ1-5; possible D gene TRBD1, 5 bases. Looked up from germline, CDR1 is SNHLY and CDR2 is FYNNEI. V was clipped by 4 bases and J by 1 base, with 8 bases between them. CDR3 length: 14 residues. The CDR3 here is CASSGTWSNQPQHF. As DNA, the CDR3 is TGTGCCAGCAGTGGGACATGGAGCAATCAGCCCCAGCATTTT. Drawing the rest from reference TRBV2 and TRBJ1-5, the complete variable domain is EPEVTQTPSHQVTQMGQEVILRCVPISNHLYFYWYRQILGQKVEFLVSFYNNEISEKSEIFDDQFSVERPDGSNFTLKIRSTKLEDSAMYFCASSGTWSNQPQHFGDGTRLSIL.

For the CDR3, the DNA is TGTGCTAGTGGTTTGGCACTCGGGGAGGCTTTCTTT. Its translation: CASGLALGEAFF. The chain combines TRBV12-5 with TRBJ1-1; D is undetermined. Trimming shortened V by 1 base and J by 11 bases, and 11 bases separated the two germline ends. This CDR3 is built from 12 residues. Germline lookup yields CDR1 LGHNT and CDR2 FRNRAP.

The rearrangement links TRBV7-2 to TRBJ1-5, with D maybe TRBD1 (5 bases). The CDR3 totals 16 residues. V lost 1 base and J 4 bases, leaving 14 bases between the germline ends. Per the germline V gene, CDR1 is SGHTA and CDR2 is FQGNSA. CDR3 nucleotide sequence: TGTGCCAGCAGCTTAGGAGGGCAGGGAGGGAATCAGCCCCAGCATTTT. Its translation is CASSLGGQGGNQPQHF.

The rearrangement links TRBV5-6 to TRBJ1-1; D perhaps matches TRBD1 (5 bases). V lost 7 bases and J 0 bases, leaving 10 bases between the germline ends. The length of the CDR3 is 13 residues. Germline V gene sequence: CDR1 SGHDT, CDR2 YYEEEE. The CDR3 DNA reads as TGTGCCAGCCTCGGGGGGGTGAACACTGAAGCTTTCTTT. This codes for CASLGGVNTEAFF.

The chain is built from TRBV9 and TRBJ1-3; 7 bases are a match to TRBD1. The V gene end was trimmed by 0 bases and the J gene end by 0 bases; junction bases not matched to a gene: 6. Germline lookup yields CDR1 SGDLS and CDR2 YYNGEE. The CDR3 runs 17 residues. For the CDR3, the DNA is TGTGCCAGCAGCGTAGGTCAGGGGGTCCTCTCTGGAAACACCATATATTTT. It encodes CASSVGQGVLSGNTIYF.

The V and J genes are TRBV5-1 and TRBJ2-5; 12 nucleotides align to TRBD2. V shed 4 bases, J shed 4 bases, and the junction held 5 bases outside the gene matches. The CDR3 sequence is 15 residues long. Per the germline V gene, CDR1 is SGHRS and CDR2 is YFSETQ. CDR3 nucleotide sequence: TGCGCCAGCAGCCCTCTAGCGGGGGGGGCAGAGACCCAGTACTTC. This translates into CASSPLAGGAETQYF. The full variable domain, with the rest looked up from reference TRBV5-1 and TRBJ2-5, is KAGVTQTPRYLIKTRGQQVTLSCSPISGHRSVSWYQQTPGQGLQFLFEYFSETQRNKGNFPGRFSGRQFSNSRSEMNVSTLELGDSALYLCASSPLAGGAETQYFGPGTRLLVL.

The chain employs TRBV5-1 and TRBJ1-3; D unclear. V was cut by 1 base and J by 0 bases, with 17 bases left in between. The CDR3 covers 18 residues. Germline lookup yields CDR1 SGHRS and CDR2 YFSETQ. The CDR3, as DNA: TGCGCCAGCAGCTTGATTCCTCATCCGGGGAGCTCTGGAAACACCATATATTTT. Translated, it gives CASSLIPHPGSSGNTIYF.

This rearrangement joins TRBV19 to TRBJ2-2, with 7 bases lining up with TRBD1. CDR3 length: 14 amino acids. Trimming cost V 3 bases and J 3 bases; bases outside gene matches: 1. Germline loops: CDR1 LNHDA, CDR2 SQIVND (reference sequence). In DNA, the CDR3 is TGTGCCAGTAGTATGACAGGGTACACCGGGGAGCTGTTTTTT. This encodes CASSMTGYTGELFF.

V usage is TRBV6-1 and J usage is TRBJ2-2; D is uncertain. The V and J ends lost 4 bases and 5 bases respectively, with 8 bases between them. The CDR3 is 13 amino acids. Germline assignment: CDR1 MNHNS and CDR2 SASEGT. Here the CDR3 reads CASSVGLTGELFF. CDR3 nucleotide sequence: TGTGCCAGCAGTGTCGGTCTTACCGGGGAGCTGTTTTTT.

This clone was picked up a small number of times. This chain links TRBV4-3 with TRBJ2-2; TRBD1 agrees at 10 bases. The junction had 6 bases not matched to a gene; V was cut back by 4 bases and J by 4 bases. This CDR3 has 16 amino acids. The germline V gene has CDR1 LGHNA and CDR2 YSLEER. CDR3: CASSPGQGSFTGELFF. The CDR3 bases are TGCGCCAGCAGCCCGGGACAGGGGTCTTTCACCGGGGAGCTGTTTTTT.

Comments on this clone: Within the sample, other DNA sequences also encode this same CDR3. J is TRBJ2-1 and V is TRBV5-6, with TRBD2 as a possible D gene (5 bases). Germline V lookup: CDR1 SGHDT, CDR2 YYEEEE. V lost 6 bases to trimming and J lost 5 bases, with 12 bases between them. The CDR3 has 13 amino acids. The CDR3 DNA follows: TGTGCCAGCATGGGCGGGCCGAACAATGAGCAGTTCTTC. This codes for CASMGGPNNEQFF.